The 8 T cell receptor beta chains below all came from one sample that was sequenced in a study of shared clonotypes between healthy human individuals. Libraries were prepared by immunoSEQ multiplex PCR; TCRdb keeps only in-frame clonotypes and omits some of them. The data show roughly 1,500,000 clones, approximately 98% seen once. Sequencing input: naive CD4+ T cells sorted from blood. As to subset: CD45RA+ positively selected. Receptors originate from a man between 25 and 39 years old in good health.

The chain recombines TRBV6-5 with TRBJ1-4; unclear D gene. Germline V CDR1 and CDR2: MNHEY, SVGAGI. There are 15 residues in the CDR3. V was shortened by 5 bases and J by 3 bases, with 13 bases between the two germline ends. CDR3 in DNA: TGTGCCAGCAGTCGAAACAGCTGGGCTAATGAAAAACTGTTTTTT. Translating it yields CASSRNSWANEKLFF.

Of note for this clone: The sample holds other DNA sequences that translate to the same CDR3. The J gene is TRBJ1-3, the V gene TRBV5-4; the D gene is possibly TRBD1 (5 bases). Germline assignment: CDR1 SGHNT and CDR2 YYREEE (reference sequence). V dropped 0 bases and J dropped 2 bases, with 9 bases sitting between them. The CDR3 consists of 15 residues. The CDR3 DNA follows: TGTGCCAGCAGCTTGGTTGGGGGACCTGGAAACACCATATATTTT. Its protein is CASSLVGGPGNTIYF.

V and J are TRBV5-3 and TRBJ1-2, with D uncertain. Being an ORF, TRBV5-3 has a function that is uncertain. The CDR3 sequence is 15 residues long. The V and J ends lost 7 bases and 2 bases respectively, with 18 bases between them. CDR3 amino acids: CARRNRGLRNYGYTF. The CDR3 region has the DNA TGTGCCAGACGGAATCGAGGATTACGAAACTATGGCTACACCTTC.

This chain connects TRBV5-4 to TRBJ1-3, with 9 bases lining up with TRBD1. This CDR3 spans 15 amino acids. The V and J ends lost 0 bases and 2 bases, in that order; junction bases with no gene match: 0. The germline gives CDR1 SGHNT, CDR2 YYREEE (reference sequence). The CDR3 reads CASSLGTGAGNTIYF. The CDR3 DNA sequence: TGTGCCAGCAGCTTGGGGACAGGGGCTGGAAACACCATATATTTT.

The CDR3 nucleotides read TGTGCCACCACCAAGAGTTCCAGCGCCGGGGAGCTGTTTTTT. This translates into CATTKSSSAGELFF. V and J are TRBV15 and TRBJ2-2; no firm D call. Deletions cut 7 bases from V and 6 bases from J, with 15 bases between. This CDR3 region has 14 residues. Per the germline V gene, CDR1 is LNHNV and CDR2 is YYDKDF (reference sequence).

The chain recombines TRBV7-3 with TRBJ2-2; no clear D gene. The length of the CDR3 is 14 residues. V was cut by 5 bases and J by 4 bases, with 11 bases left in between. CDR1 and CDR2 from the germline V gene are SGHTA and FQGTGA. CDR3 DNA: TGTGCCAGCAGCCAATTAGACCGCACCGGGGAGCTGTTTTTT. It encodes CASSQLDRTGELFF. Variable domain in full (rest from reference TRBV7-3 and TRBJ2-2): GAGVSQTPSNKVTEKGKYVELRCDPISGHTALYWYRQSLGQGPEFLIYFQGTGAADDSGLPNDRFFAVRPEGSVSTLKIQRTERGDSAVYLCASSQLDRTGELFFGEGSRLTVL.

V is TRBV5-1 and J is TRBJ2-3, with 16 bases fitting TRBD2. The ends lost 4 bases at V and 6 bases at J; junction bases unmatched: 5. The CDR3 contains 16 residues. Germline CDR1 reads SGHRS; CDR2 reads YFSETQ. CDR3 sequence reads: CASSRGTSGRVDTQYF. The DNA of the CDR3 is TGCGCCAGCAGCCGAGGGACTAGCGGGAGGGTTGATACGCAGTATTTT.

The chain carries TRBV7-8 and TRBJ1-1; no definite D call. The CDR3 is 13 amino acids. V dropped 0 bases and J dropped 3 bases, with 5 bases sitting between them. CDR1 and CDR2 (germline): SGHVS, FQNEAQ. This chain's CDR3 is CASSLALYTEAFF. The CDR3 nucleotides are TGTGCCAGCAGCTTAGCGCTTTACACTGAAGCTTTCTTT.